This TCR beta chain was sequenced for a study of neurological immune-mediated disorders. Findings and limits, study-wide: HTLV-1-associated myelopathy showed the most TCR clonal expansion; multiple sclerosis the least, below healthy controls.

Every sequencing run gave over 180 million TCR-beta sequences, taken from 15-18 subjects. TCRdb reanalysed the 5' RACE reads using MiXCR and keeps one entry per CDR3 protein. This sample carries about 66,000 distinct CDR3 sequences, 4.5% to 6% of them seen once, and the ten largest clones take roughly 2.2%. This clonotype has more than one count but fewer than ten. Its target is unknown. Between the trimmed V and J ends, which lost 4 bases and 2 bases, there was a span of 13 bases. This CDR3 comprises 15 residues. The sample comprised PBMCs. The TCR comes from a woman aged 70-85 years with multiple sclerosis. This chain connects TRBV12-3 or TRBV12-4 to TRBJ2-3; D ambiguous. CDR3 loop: CASSSRVLATDTQYF. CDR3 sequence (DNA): TGTGCCAGCAGTTCCCGGGTGCTGGCCACAGATACGCAGTATTTT.